This T cell receptor beta chain was profiled in a study of response to subunit inactivated influenza vaccine. Whole-study results and caveats: Authors suggested few new T cells are recruited by each seasonal influenza vaccination.

TCRdb passed the RT-PCR reads through MiXCR, listing each CDR3 protein once. The repertoire holds 800,000 or so distinct CDR3 sequences, with 20% to 25% as singletons. To note about this clonotype: Its antigen is unknown.

CDR1 is SGHRS, CDR2 YFSETQ, per germline. The CDR3 covers 14 residues. The V segment lost 2 bases and the J segment 8 bases; nucleotides outside the gene matches: 6. This TCR was recovered from a man aged 50 to 59 who received an inactivated influenza vaccine. This sequence joins TRBV5-1 and TRBJ1-4; 7 positions match TRBD1. Sequencing was performed on PBMCs from blood, taken 4 to 6 days after vaccination. This chain's CDR3 is CASSFTGTVEKLFF. CDR3 DNA: TGCGCCAGCAGCTTTACCGGGACAGTCGAAAAACTGTTTTTT.